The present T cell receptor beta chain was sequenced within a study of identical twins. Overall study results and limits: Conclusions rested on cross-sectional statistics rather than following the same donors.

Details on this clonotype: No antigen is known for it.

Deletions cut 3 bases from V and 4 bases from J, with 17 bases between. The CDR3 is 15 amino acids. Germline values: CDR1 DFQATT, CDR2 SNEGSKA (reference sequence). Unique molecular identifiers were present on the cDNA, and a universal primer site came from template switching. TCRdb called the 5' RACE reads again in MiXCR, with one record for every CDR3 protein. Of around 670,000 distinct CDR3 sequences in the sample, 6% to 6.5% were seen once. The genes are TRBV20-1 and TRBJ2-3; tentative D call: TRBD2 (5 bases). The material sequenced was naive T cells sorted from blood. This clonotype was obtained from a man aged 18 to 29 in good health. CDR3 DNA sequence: TGCAGTGCTAGGCCGAGCGGAACTCGTGCAGATACGCAGTATTTT. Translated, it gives CSARPSGTRADTQYF.